This TCR beta chain stems from a study of T-cell memory formation after mild COVID-19. Whole-study findings and limits: Some responding clones appeared in pre-infection memory, suggesting cross-reactive memory joined.

TCRdb reprocessed the 5' RACE reads via MiXCR and lists one record per CDR3 protein. Of 150,000 to 200,000 distinct CDR3 sequences listed, more than 12% are singletons. CDR1 is SNHLY and CDR2 is FYNNEI in the germline V gene. The CDR3 runs 12 residues. Trimming stripped 8 bases from V and 7 bases from J, with 15 bases between. With regard to this clonotype: Antigen specificity is unknown.

The genes are TRBV2 and TRBJ2-7, with D tentatively TRBD1 (5 bases). This sequence was found in an adult woman who had mild COVID-19 (a few samples of this study predate the infection). Cell type and time point are not known. The sequenced material came from PBMCs or a T cell subset sorted from them (not recorded which). CDR3 protein: CASSQAFGEQYF. The CDR3 nucleotides are TGTGCCAGCTCACAGGCGTTTGGGGAGCAGTACTTC.